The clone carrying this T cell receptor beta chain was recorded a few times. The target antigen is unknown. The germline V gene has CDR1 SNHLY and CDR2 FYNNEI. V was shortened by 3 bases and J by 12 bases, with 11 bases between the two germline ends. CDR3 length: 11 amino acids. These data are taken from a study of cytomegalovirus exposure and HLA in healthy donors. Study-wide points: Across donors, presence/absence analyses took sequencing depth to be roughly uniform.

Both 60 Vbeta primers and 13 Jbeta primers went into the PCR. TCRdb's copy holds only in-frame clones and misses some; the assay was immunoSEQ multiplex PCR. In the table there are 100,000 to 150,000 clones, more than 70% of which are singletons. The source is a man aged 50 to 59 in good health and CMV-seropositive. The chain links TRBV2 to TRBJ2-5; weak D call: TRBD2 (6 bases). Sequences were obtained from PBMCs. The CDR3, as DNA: TGTGCCAGCAGTGAGGGAGGACGCGAGTACTTC. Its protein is CASSEGGREYF. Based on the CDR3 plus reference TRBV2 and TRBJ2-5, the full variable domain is EPEVTQTPSHQVTQMGQEVILRCVPISNHLYFYWYRQILGQKVEFLVSFYNNEISEKSEIFDDQFSVERPDGSNFTLKIRSTKLEDSAMYFCASSEGGREYFGPGTRLLVL.